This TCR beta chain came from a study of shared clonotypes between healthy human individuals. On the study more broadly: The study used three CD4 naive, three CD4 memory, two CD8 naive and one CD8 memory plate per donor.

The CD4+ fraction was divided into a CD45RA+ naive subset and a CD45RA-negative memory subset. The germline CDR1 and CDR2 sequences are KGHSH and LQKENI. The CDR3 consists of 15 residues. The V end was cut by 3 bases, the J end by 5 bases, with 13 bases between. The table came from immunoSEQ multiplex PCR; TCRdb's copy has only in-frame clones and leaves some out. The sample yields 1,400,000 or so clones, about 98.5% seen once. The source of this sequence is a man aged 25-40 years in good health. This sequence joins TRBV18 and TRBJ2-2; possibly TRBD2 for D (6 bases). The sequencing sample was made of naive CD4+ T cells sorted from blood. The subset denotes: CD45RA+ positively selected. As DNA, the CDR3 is TGTGCCAGCTCACCCCTTCCGGGGGTAACCGGGGAGCTGTTTTTT. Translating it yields CASSPLPGVTGELFF.